The 16 T cell receptor beta chains presented below share a single source sample, sequenced in a study of neoadjuvant anti-PD-1 for oral cavity cancer. As to time point: after neoadjuvant nivolumab, at surgical resection. The table came from immunoSEQ multiplex PCR; TCRdb's copy has only in-frame clones and leaves some out. The repertoire holds 12,000 or so clones, with over 55% as singletons. Source: PBMCs, taken after nivolumab (anti-PD-1) treatment. The receptor set was obtained from a person aged 35-79 years with oral cavity squamous cell carcinoma.

V usage is TRBV14 and J usage is TRBJ1-1; D call uncertain. V lost 4 bases, J lost 3 bases, and 9 bases lay in between. Germline CDR1 reads SGHDN; CDR2 reads FVKESK. The CDR3 contains 13 residues. CDR3 region: CASSLQMDTEAFF. The CDR3 region has the DNA TGTGCCAGCAGCCTTCAGATGGACACTGAAGCTTTCTTT.

V usage is TRBV11-2 and J usage is TRBJ1-6; 8 positions match TRBD1. Germline CDR1 SGHAT, CDR2 FQNNGV. The V segment lost 1 base and the J segment 10 bases; nucleotides outside the gene matches: 6. The CDR3 runs to 15 residues. CDR3 region: CASSLGSGGGSPLHF. The CDR3 nucleotides are TGTGCCAGCAGCTTAGGGTCAGGGGGCGGGTCACCCCTCCACTTT.

The rearrangement joins TRBV5-1 to TRBJ1-6; TRBD1 matches 8 bases. The CDR3 is 15 amino acids. CDR1 is SGHRS, CDR2 YFSETQ, per germline. The trim removed 4 bases at V and 9 bases at J, leaving 9 bases unmatched. CDR3 nucleotides: TGCGCCAGCAGCGATAGACAGGGGATGGGTTCACCCCTCCACTTT. This codes for CASSDRQGMGSPLHF.

This chain links TRBV5-1 with TRBJ2-2; 7 positions agree with TRBD1. V was clipped by 4 bases and J by 3 bases; unmatched bases: 3. The length of the CDR3 is 14 residues. The germline gives CDR1 SGHRS, CDR2 YFSETQ. The CDR3, as DNA: TGCGCCAGCAGCGTAGACAGGGACACCGGGGAGCTGTTTTTT. Its translation: CASSVDRDTGELFF. Looking up the rest from reference TRBV5-1 and TRBJ2-2 gives the full variable domain: KAGVTQTPRYLIKTRGQQVTLSCSPISGHRSVSWYQQTPGQGLQFLFEYFSETQRNKGNFPGRFSGRQFSNSRSEMNVSTLELGDSALYLCASSVDRDTGELFFGEGSRLTVL.

J is TRBJ2-7 and V is TRBV2; 9 nucleotides match TRBD2. After removal of 7 bases from V and 6 bases from J, the junction contained 10 bases not matched to a gene. CDR1 is SNHLY, CDR2 FYNNEI, per germline. This CDR3 has 14 amino acids. The CDR3 loop is CASTVVAGGREQYF. For the CDR3, the DNA is TGTGCCAGCACTGTGGTCGCGGGAGGGCGCGAGCAGTACTTC.

The chain links TRBV15 to TRBJ2-3; D is perhaps TRBD2 (5 bases). Germline CDR1 and CDR2: LNHNV and YYDKDF (reference sequence). The CDR3 sequence is 15 residues long. Trimming took off 0 bases at V and 4 bases at J, with 11 bases between the two ends. The CDR3 DNA reads TGTGCCACCAGCAGAGATTTAGCGCCGGCAGATACGCAGTATTTT. Protein sequence: CATSRDLAPADTQYF.

The chain has TRBV5-1 and TRBJ2-2, with TRBD2 identical over 7 bases. Germline V gene data show CDR1 as SGHRS and CDR2 as YFSETQ. J lost 8 bases, V lost 1 base, and 8 bases had no gene match. The CDR3 runs 15 residues. The DNA of the CDR3 is TGCGCCAGCAGCTTGTCCCTGGGAGGGGCGGGGGAGCTGTTTTTT. Residues: CASSLSLGGAGELFF.

The chain uses TRBV6-1 and TRBJ2-3; 11 positions agree with TRBD2. The CDR3 loop spans 18 amino acids. With V trimmed by 8 bases and J by 4 bases, 17 bases remained unmatched. Looked up from germline, CDR1 is MNHNS and CDR2 is SASEGT. In nucleotides, the CDR3 is TGTGCCAGCGGTGGCTTAGCGGGAGGGATGGAAATGGCAGATACGCAGTATTTT. Encoded protein: CASGGLAGGMEMADTQYF.

This chain joins TRBV27 and TRBJ1-1, with unresolved D. The V gene's germline CDR1 is MNHEY and CDR2 SMNVEV (reference sequence). The CDR3 sequence is 14 residues long. Trimming pared 5 bases from V and 7 bases from J, leaving 17 bases between. CDR3 sequence (DNA): TGTGCCAGCAGTCCTTTAAGCACTTGGGGTGAAGCTTTCTTT. As protein: CASSPLSTWGEAFF.

The chain joins TRBV5-1 to TRBJ2-1; maybe TRBD1 (6 bases). The ends were cut back, 3 bases at V and 13 bases at J, with 20 bases in the middle. Germline V gene data show CDR1 as SGHRS and CDR2 as YFSETQ. This CDR3 spans 14 amino acids. CDR3 sequence: CASSSTREGVRQFF. Here the CDR3 DNA reads TGCGCCAGCAGCTCAACCCGTGAGGGGGTCCGACAGTTCTTC.

The chain combines TRBV10-1 with TRBJ2-3, with D possibly being TRBD2 (5 bases). This CDR3 contains 14 residues. Trimming removed 5 bases at V and 4 bases at J, with 13 bases between. From germline, CDR1 is WNHNN and CDR2 SYGVQD (reference sequence). The CDR3 loop is CASSIEGSADTQYF. CDR3 in DNA: TGCGCCAGCAGTATCGAGGGCTCGGCAGATACGCAGTATTTT.

This clone occurred once. The gene calls are TRBV15 and TRBJ1-4, with 9 bases matching TRBD1. In germline, CDR1 is LNHNV, CDR2 YYDKDF (reference sequence). Germline trimming cut 5 bases from V and 10 bases from J; bases unmatched to any gene: 14. The CDR3 extends over 16 amino acids. CDR3 sequence: CATSGITGTGSGKLFF. The CDR3 nucleotides are TGTGCCACCAGCGGGATTACCGGGACAGGGTCTGGAAAACTGTTTTTT.

This chain links TRBV11-2 with TRBJ2-7; 7 nucleotides line up with TRBD1. Trimming removed 5 bases from V and 4 bases from J; junction bases left unmatched: 11. This CDR3 spans 15 amino acids. CDR1 and CDR2 (germline): SGHAT, FQNNGV. In DNA, the CDR3 is TGTGCCAGCAGCCACCCTCGACAGGGTGGATACGAGCAGTACTTC. Residues: CASSHPRQGGYEQYF.

Here the CDR3 DNA reads TGTGCCAGCAGCGGGAGAAGAACACAAGAGACCCAGTACTTC. Translated: CASSGRRTQETQYF. The J gene is TRBJ2-5, the V gene TRBV2, with a possible D match to TRBD2 (6 bases). Germline CDR1 SNHLY, CDR2 FYNNEI. Between the trimmed V and J ends, which lost 6 bases and 2 bases, there was a span of 13 bases. This CDR3 spans 14 amino acids. Full variable domain (missing parts from reference TRBV2 and TRBJ2-5): EPEVTQTPSHQVTQMGQEVILRCVPISNHLYFYWYRQILGQKVEFLVSFYNNEISEKSEIFDDQFSVERPDGSNFTLKIRSTKLEDSAMYFCASSGRRTQETQYFGPGTRLLVL.

The CDR3 DNA follows: TGTGCCAGCTCGAAGTACAGGGAGAACACTGAAGCTTTCTTT. Its translation: CASSKYRENTEAFF. The genes are TRBV27 and TRBJ1-1; D might be TRBD1 (6 bases). With 8 bases removed from V and 1 base from J, the gap between germline ends came to 14 bases. The CDR3 has 14 residues. The germline V gene encodes CDR1 MNHEY and CDR2 SMNVEV (reference sequence).

The chain employs TRBV5-1 and TRBJ2-3; D is ambiguous. Deletions cut 0 bases from V and 2 bases from J, with 1 base between. The germline CDR1 and CDR2 sequences are SGHRS and YFSETQ. This CDR3 region has 12 residues. CDR3 amino acids: CASSLVTDTQYF. DNA for the CDR3: TGCGCCAGCAGCTTGGTCACAGATACGCAGTATTTT. The full variable domain, its missing parts supplied by reference TRBV5-1 and TRBJ2-3, is KAGVTQTPRYLIKTRGQQVTLSCSPISGHRSVSWYQQTPGQGLQFLFEYFSETQRNKGNFPGRFSGRQFSNSRSEMNVSTLELGDSALYLCASSLVTDTQYFGPGTRLTVL.